The TCR beta chain under discussion was sequenced for a study of T cells in Graves' hyperthyroidism and ophthalmopathy. Study-wide findings and caveats: A 13 V-J model separated ophthalmopathy from stable hyperthyroidism.

Researchers amplified the TCR beta CDR3 regions from RNA transcripts. RT-PCR in the first round (using the HTBI primer set) targeted the TCR CDR3. TCRdb re-derived calls from the multiplex PCR reads in MiXCR, one entry per CDR3 protein. Here the sample spans approximately 520,000 distinct CDR3 sequences, more than 20% being singletons. A lack of ophthalmopathy progression within 18 months defined stable Graves' hyperthyroidism. As regards this clonotype: Its antigen remains unidentified.

This TCR was sampled from a man aged 18 to 30 with Graves' hyperthyroidism. Sequenced: blood.

In DNA, the CDR3 is TGCGCCAGCAGCCCCAGAGGAGGGGGACCTGAAGCTTTCTTT. This codes for CASSPRGGGPEAFF. V and J are TRBV4-1 and TRBJ1-1; TRBD1 might be the D (6 bases). V was trimmed by 4 bases and J by 6 bases, leaving 15 bases between them. Germline V gene sequence: CDR1 MGHRA, CDR2 YSYEKL. The CDR3 runs to 14 residues.